The T cell receptor beta chain under discussion was sequenced for a study of T cell responses to AZD1222 COVID-19 vaccine. Whole-study results and caveats: The CD4 TCRs associated with vaccination extended across spike and predominated at 160-218 and 743-854. Just a handful of people given AZD1222 tested seropositive at baseline. Donors were mostly white British, more females; clonal diversity possibly underestimated.

Trimming cost V 3 bases and J 7 bases; bases outside gene matches: 9. This CDR3 region has 16 residues. Germline values: CDR1 LGHDT, CDR2 YNNKEL (reference sequence). Only in-frame clones appear in the TCRdb table, and some are missing; sequencing was by immunoSEQ multiplex PCR. The sample includes approximately 77,000 clones, around 90% seen only once; the top ten take under 5%. Points on this clone: Its antigen is not known.

The clonotype was recovered from an adult who received the AZD1222 COVID-19 vaccine. Sequenced here: peripheral blood, sampled 28 days after the second AZD1222 dose. The rearrangement uses TRBV3-1 (or the pseudogene TRBV3-2) and TRBJ1-4; the match to TRBD1 covers 9 bases. This chain's CDR3 is CASSHRSGTGFEKLFF. DNA of the CDR3: TGTGCCAGCAGCCATCGCAGTGGGACAGGGTTTGAAAAACTGTTTTTT.